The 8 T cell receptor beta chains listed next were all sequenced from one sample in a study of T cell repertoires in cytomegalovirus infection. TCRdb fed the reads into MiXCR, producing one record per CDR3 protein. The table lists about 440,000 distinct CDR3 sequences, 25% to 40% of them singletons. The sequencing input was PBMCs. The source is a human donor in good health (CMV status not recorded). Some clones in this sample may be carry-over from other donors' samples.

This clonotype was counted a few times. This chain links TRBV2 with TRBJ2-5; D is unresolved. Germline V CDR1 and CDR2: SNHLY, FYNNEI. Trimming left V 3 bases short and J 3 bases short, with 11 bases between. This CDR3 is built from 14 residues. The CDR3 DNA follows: TGTGCCAGCAGTGAGCTCCTGCCTGAAGAGACCCAGTACTTC. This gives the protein CASSELLPEETQYF.

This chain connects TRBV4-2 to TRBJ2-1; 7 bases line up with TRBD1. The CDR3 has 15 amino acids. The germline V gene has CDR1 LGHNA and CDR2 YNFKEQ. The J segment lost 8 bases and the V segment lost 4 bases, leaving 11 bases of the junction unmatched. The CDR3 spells CASSPRGAGGHEQFF. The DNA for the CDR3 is TGTGCCAGCAGCCCCAGAGGGGCAGGGGGTCATGAGCAGTTCTTC.

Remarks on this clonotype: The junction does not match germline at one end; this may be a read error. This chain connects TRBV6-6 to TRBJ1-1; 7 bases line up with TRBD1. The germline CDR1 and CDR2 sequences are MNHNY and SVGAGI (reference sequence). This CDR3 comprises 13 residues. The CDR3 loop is CASRSDRATDAFF. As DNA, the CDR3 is TGTGCCAGCAGGTCCGACAGGGCTACTGATGCTTTCTTT.

CDR3 coding DNA: TGCGCCAGCAGTCAATCACCCTGCTGGGAGCAGTTCTTC. As protein: CASSQSPCWEQFF. The V gene is TRBV23-1, the J gene TRBJ2-1, with D uncertain. TRBV23-1 is an ORF, and what it does is uncertain. V lost 0 bases and J lost 10, with 10 bases in between. This CDR3 region has 13 residues.

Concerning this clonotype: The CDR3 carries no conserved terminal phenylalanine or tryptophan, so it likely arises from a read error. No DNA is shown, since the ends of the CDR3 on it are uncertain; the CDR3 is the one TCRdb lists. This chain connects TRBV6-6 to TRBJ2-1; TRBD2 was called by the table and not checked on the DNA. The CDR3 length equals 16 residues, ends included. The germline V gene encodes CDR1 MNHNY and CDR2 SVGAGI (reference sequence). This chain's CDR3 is CASSRPPAAANNEQLL.

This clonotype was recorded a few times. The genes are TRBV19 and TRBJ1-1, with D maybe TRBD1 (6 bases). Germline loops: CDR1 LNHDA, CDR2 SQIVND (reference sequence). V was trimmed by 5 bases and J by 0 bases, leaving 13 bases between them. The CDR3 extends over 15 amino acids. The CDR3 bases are TGTGCCAGTAGTCCTGACAGGATCGTGAACACTGAAGCTTTCTTT. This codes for CASSPDRIVNTEAFF.

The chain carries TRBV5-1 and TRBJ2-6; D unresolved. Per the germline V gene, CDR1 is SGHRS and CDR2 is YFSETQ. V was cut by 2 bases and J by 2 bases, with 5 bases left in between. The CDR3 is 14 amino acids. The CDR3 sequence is CASSFGPGANVLTF. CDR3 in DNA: TGCGCCAGCAGCTTTGGACCTGGGGCCAACGTCCTGACTTTC.

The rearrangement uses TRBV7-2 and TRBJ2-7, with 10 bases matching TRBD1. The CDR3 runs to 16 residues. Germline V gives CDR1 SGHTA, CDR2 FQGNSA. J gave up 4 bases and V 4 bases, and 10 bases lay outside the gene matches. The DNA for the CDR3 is TGTGCCAGCAGCTCCACCAGACAGGGGGCGCAATACGAGCAGTACTTC. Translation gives CASSSTRQGAQYEQYF.